These 27 T cell receptor beta chains came from one sample sequenced in a study of CD8 T cells in Susac syndrome. Reverse transcription of roughly 0.5 to 1 ug RNA used random hexamers. Each CDR3 protein gets one entry after TCRdb re-called the immunoSEQ multiplex PCR reads with MiXCR. The sample records some 96,000 distinct CDR3 sequences, 85% to 95% being singletons. Sequences were obtained from CD4+ T cells from PBMCs. The receptors shown here come from a human donor with Susac syndrome.

The rearrangement links TRBV5-4 to TRBJ2-1; D is ambiguous. The CDR3 has 13 residues. The germline CDR1 and CDR2 sequences are SGHNT and YYREEE (reference sequence). Trimming cost V 0 bases and J 8 bases, with 9 bases left between them. The CDR3 reads CASSLAYADEQFF. The DNA of the CDR3 is TGTGCCAGCAGCTTGGCCTATGCGGATGAGCAGTTCTTC.

The V gene is TRBV2, the J gene TRBJ1-5; TRBD1 is a possible D gene (5 bases). There are 14 residues in the CDR3. Germline V CDR1 and CDR2: SNHLY, FYNNEI. V lost 2 bases to trimming and J lost 9 bases, with 14 bases between them. DNA of the CDR3: TGTGCCAGCAGTGAAACGGGGGGAATCGGGCCCCAGCATTTT. It encodes CASSETGGIGPQHF. The entire variable domain, with the rest obtained from reference TRBV2 and TRBJ1-5, is as follows: EPEVTQTPSHQVTQMGQEVILRCVPISNHLYFYWYRQILGQKVEFLVSFYNNEISEKSEIFDDQFSVERPDGSNFTLKIRSTKLEDSAMYFCASSETGGIGPQHFGDGTRLSIL.

The chain links TRBV20-1 to TRBJ2-4, with D perhaps matching TRBD1 (6 bases). The germline gives CDR1 DFQATT, CDR2 SNEGSKA (reference sequence). Trimming removed 5 bases at V and 0 bases at J, with 11 bases between. The CDR3 loop spans 14 amino acids. The CDR3 DNA follows: TGCAGTGCTCTCCGGACAGTAGCCAAAAACATTCAGTACTTC. It codes for CSALRTVAKNIQYF.

The V and J genes are TRBV12-3 or TRBV12-4 and TRBJ2-7, with 7 nucleotides matching TRBD2. This CDR3 spans 17 amino acids. The junction had 17 bases not matched to a gene; V was cut back by 4 bases and J by 5 bases. CDR3 residues: CASSSPLGRGARNEQYF. CDR3 nucleotides: TGTGCCAGCAGTTCCCCTCTGGGGAGGGGCGCACGGAACGAGCAGTACTTC.

V is TRBV3-1 and J is TRBJ2-2; 7 bases line up with TRBD2. The CDR3 runs to 15 residues. V dropped 4 bases and J dropped 1; count of bases not matched to a gene: 3. Germline assignment: CDR1 LGHDT and CDR2 YNNKEL (reference sequence). In DNA form, the CDR3 reads TGTGCCAGCAGCCTTAAGCGGGGGAACACCGGGGAGCTGTTTTTT. It yields the protein CASSLKRGNTGELFF.

The chain uses TRBV7-2 and TRBJ2-7; D is unclear. Trimming stripped 1 base from V and 2 bases from J, with 9 bases between. Germline values: CDR1 SGHTA, CDR2 FQGNSA. This CDR3 comprises 14 residues. This CDR3 is CASSLEYGTYEQYF. Written as DNA, the CDR3 is TGTGCCAGCAGCTTAGAGTACGGAACCTACGAGCAGTACTTC.

V and J are TRBV4-1 and TRBJ2-3; the D is unclear. Per germline, CDR1 MGHRA and CDR2 YSYEKL. CDR3 length: 16 residues. V lost 0 bases, J lost 1 base, and 11 bases lay in between. CDR3 in amino acids: CASSQDPFTGTDTQYF. CDR3 bases: TGCGCCAGCAGCCAAGACCCATTTACGGGCACAGATACGCAGTATTTT.

This sequence joins TRBV15 and TRBJ1-2; D is unclear. The V gene's germline CDR1 is LNHNV and CDR2 YYDKDF (reference sequence). This CDR3 comprises 15 residues. V was cut by 9 bases and J by 0 bases, with 17 bases left in between. The CDR3 reads CATSGYSPANYGYTF. CDR3 nucleotide sequence: TGTGCCACGTCGGGTTACAGTCCCGCTAACTATGGCTACACCTTC. The complete variable domain, with remaining parts taken from reference TRBV15 and TRBJ1-2, reads DAMVIQNPRYQVTQFGKPVTLSCSQTLNHNVMYWYQQKSSQAPKLLFHYYDKDFNNEADTPDNFQSRRPNTSFCFLDIRSPGLGDTAMYLCATSGYSPANYGYTFGSGTRLTVV.

In its sample, this clonotype was seen a few times. The CDR3 nucleotides read TGTGCCAGCAGCTTAGAGGGTGAGCAGTTCTTC. This codes for CASSLEGEQFF. This chain uses TRBV11-2 with TRBJ2-1, with D unresolved. Per germline, CDR1 SGHAT and CDR2 FQNNGV. Between the trimmed V and J ends, which lost 0 bases and 9 bases, there was a span of 3 bases. The CDR3 covers 11 residues.

This chain joins TRBV27 and TRBJ1-2; D not certain. Trimming shortened V by 2 bases and J by 6 bases, and 7 bases separated the two germline ends. The germline CDR1 and CDR2 sequences are MNHEY and SMNVEV (reference sequence). The CDR3 length is 12 residues. The CDR3 nucleotides are TGTGCCAGCAGTTTAACGGGAAATGGCTACACCTTC. Amino acid sequence: CASSLTGNGYTF.

The genes are TRBV25-1 and TRBJ2-3; D is ambiguous. V was clipped by 2 bases and J by 3 bases, with 6 bases between them. CDR3 size: 13 residues. Germline V gene data show CDR1 as MGHDK and CDR2 as SYGVNS. CDR3 region: CASSEIRTDTQYF. For the CDR3, the DNA is TGTGCCAGCAGTGAAATCCGGACAGATACGCAGTATTTT.

V and J are TRBV3-1 and TRBJ2-7, with TRBD1 matching 9 bases. The CDR3 is made up of 15 amino acids. In germline, CDR1 is LGHDT, CDR2 YNNKEL (reference sequence). J was trimmed by 4 bases and V by 3 bases; bases with no gene match: 7. The CDR3 DNA follows: TGTGCCAGCAGCCAGCCGGGACAGGGTGTGTACGAGCAGTACTTC. Amino acid sequence: CASSQPGQGVYEQYF.

Here the CDR3 DNA reads TGCAGCGTTGGGAGGACCACCACAGATACGCAGTATTTT. This gives the protein CSVGRTTTDTQYF. The chain joins TRBV29-1 to TRBJ2-3, with a possible D match to TRBD2 (5 bases). Trimming stripped 4 bases from V and 2 bases from J, with 10 bases between. Germline V gives CDR1 SQVTM, CDR2 ANQGSEA. This CDR3 is built from 13 residues.

This clonotype has just one count. The CDR3 reads CASSLVGDPSTDTQYF. CDR3 nucleotide sequence: TGCGCCAGCAGCTTGGTCGGGGACCCTAGCACAGATACGCAGTATTTT. This chain joins TRBV5-1 and TRBJ2-3, with D perhaps being TRBD1 or TRBD2 (5 bases each). CDR3 length: 16 residues. The germline gives CDR1 SGHRS, CDR2 YFSETQ. V was shortened by 0 bases and J by 0 bases, with 11 bases between the two germline ends.

This chain uses TRBV7-2 with TRBJ2-3; 10 positions match TRBD2. Germline V gene sequence: CDR1 SGHTA, CDR2 FQGNSA. The CDR3 has 17 residues. With 6 bases clipped from V and 3 bases from J, the junction kept 12 bases outside the gene matches. The CDR3 nucleotides are TGTGCCAGCAGATTAAGCGGGGGGGCCGGCATGACAGATACGCAGTATTTT. Amino acids: CASRLSGGAGMTDTQYF.

The chain joins TRBV25-1 to TRBJ1-2; tentatively, D is TRBD1 (5 bases). The CDR3 is 12 residues long. Germline V gene sequence: CDR1 MGHDK, CDR2 SYGVNS. The V end was cut by 9 bases, the J end by 2 bases, with 10 bases between. CDR3 protein: CASEDSNYGYTF. CDR3 nucleotide sequence: TGTGCCAGTGAAGACAGCAACTATGGCTACACCTTC.

The V gene is TRBV30, the J gene TRBJ1-4; 7 bases are a match to TRBD1. V gave up 3 bases and J gave up 3 bases; unmatched junction bases: 1. Germline V gene sequence: CDR1 GTSNPN, CDR2 SVGIG (reference sequence). This CDR3 contains 13 residues. This CDR3 reads CAWSQGANEKLFF. DNA of the CDR3: TGTGCCTGGAGCCAGGGGGCTAATGAAAAACTGTTTTTT.

This clonotype appeared a single time. J is TRBJ2-7 and V is TRBV5-4; possible D gene TRBD2, 7 bases. The length of the CDR3 is 13 residues. The germline CDR1 and CDR2 sequences are SGHNT and YYREEE (reference sequence). Trimming pared 5 bases from V and 1 base from J, leaving 10 bases between. CDR3 in DNA: TGTGCCAGCAGGGGGAGGGGGTCCTACGAGCAGTACTTC. This codes for CASRGRGSYEQYF.

This clonotype showed up just once. The V and J genes are TRBV5-1 and TRBJ1-1; 8 nucleotides align to TRBD1. The trim removed 3 bases at V and 5 bases at J, leaving 12 bases unmatched. This CDR3 comprises 16 residues. Germline V gene lookup returns CDR1 SGHRS and CDR2 YFSETQ. The CDR3 DNA reads as TGCGCCAGCAGCTCCGGACAGGGAGGGGTAGAGACTGAAGCTTTCTTT. Protein product: CASSSGQGGVETEAFF.

This clonotype has just one count. This chain joins TRBV5-1 and TRBJ2-1; 7 bases line up with TRBD1. V lost 3 bases to trimming and J lost 7 bases; unmatched junction nucleotides: 7. This CDR3 is 14 amino acids long. Germline V gene lookup returns CDR1 SGHRS and CDR2 YFSETQ. The CDR3 nucleotides read TGCGCCAGCAGCTGGGCGACAGGGCCAAATGAGCAGTTCTTC. Translated: CASSWATGPNEQFF. The full variable domain, its missing parts supplied by reference TRBV5-1 and TRBJ2-1, is KAGVTQTPRYLIKTRGQQVTLSCSPISGHRSVSWYQQTPGQGLQFLFEYFSETQRNKGNFPGRFSGRQFSNSRSEMNVSTLELGDSALYLCASSWATGPNEQFFGPGTRLTVL.

The chain recombines TRBV29-1 with TRBJ2-7; 9 bases match TRBD1. Germline CDR1 reads SQVTM; CDR2 reads ANQGSEA. Trimming at V came to 7 bases and at J to 5 bases, leaving 6 bases not matched to a gene. CDR3 length: 12 residues. DNA for the CDR3: TGCAGCGCCAGGACAGGGGAAGACGAGCAGTACTTC. It encodes CSARTGEDEQYF.

V usage is TRBV2 and J usage is TRBJ2-5; D uncertain. Looked up from germline, CDR1 is SNHLY and CDR2 is FYNNEI. The CDR3 loop spans 13 amino acids. The germline V and J ends were trimmed by 4 bases and 1 base, with 7 bases remaining between them. CDR3 protein: CASSVVIQETQYF. CDR3 coding DNA: TGTGCCAGCAGTGTTGTTATCCAAGAGACCCAGTACTTC.

CDR3 amino acids: CSVVAGYTF. The DNA of the CDR3 is TGCAGCGTTGTAGCTGGCTACACCTTC. The rearrangement joins TRBV29-1 to TRBJ1-2; D is undetermined. V was clipped by 4 bases and J by 7 bases, with 4 bases between them. Germline values: CDR1 SQVTM, CDR2 ANQGSEA. This CDR3 is 9 amino acids long.

The chain carries TRBV20-1 and TRBJ2-7; D gene unclear. This CDR3 is 11 amino acids long. Per the germline V gene, CDR1 is DFQATT and CDR2 is SNEGSKA (reference sequence). Trimming left V 6 bases short and J 4 bases short, with 10 bases between. This CDR3 reads CSAPDGYEQYF. The CDR3 bases are TGCAGTGCCCCGGACGGATACGAGCAGTACTTC.

This chain connects TRBV6-2 or TRBV6-3 to TRBJ1-2, with a tentative D call TRBD1 (6 bases). This CDR3 is built from 15 residues. CDR1 MNHEY and CDR2 SVGEGT come from the germline V gene. Deletions cut 6 bases from V and 4 bases from J, with 18 bases between. The CDR3 sequence is CASRLPYRETYGYTF. The CDR3 region has the DNA TGTGCCAGCAGGTTACCTTACAGGGAGACCTATGGCTACACCTTC.

J is TRBJ2-7 and V is TRBV12-3 or TRBV12-4; D uncertain. Trimming stripped 5 bases from V and 0 bases from J, with 5 bases between. The CDR3 consists of 12 residues. Here the CDR3 reads CASSRSSYEQYF. In nucleotides, the CDR3 is TGTGCCAGCAGTCGGAGCTCCTACGAGCAGTACTTC.

This chain connects TRBV5-1 to TRBJ2-5, with a weak D call TRBD1 (5 bases). There are 13 residues in the CDR3. Germline lookup yields CDR1 SGHRS and CDR2 YFSETQ. Trimming stripped 7 bases from V and 5 bases from J, with 15 bases between. CDR3 DNA: TGCGCCAGCGGCGACAGCCCGCCCGAGACCCAGTACTTC. It codes for CASGDSPPETQYF. The full variable domain, rest sourced from reference TRBV5-1 and TRBJ2-5, is KAGVTQTPRYLIKTRGQQVTLSCSPISGHRSVSWYQQTPGQGLQFLFEYFSETQRNKGNFPGRFSGRQFSNSRSEMNVSTLELGDSALYLCASGDSPPETQYFGPGTRLLVL.